The 18 T cell receptor beta chains below come from one sample, sequenced in a study of OX40 agonist ivuxolimab in advanced cancers. Some clones are missing from TCRdb's copy, which holds only in-frame ones; the method was immunoSEQ multiplex PCR. Here the sample spans about 45,000 clones, more than 75% being singletons. The starting material was CD4+ or CD8+ T cells sorted from blood, obtained in a trial of the OX40 agonist ivuxolimab. These receptors all stem from an adult with an advanced solid tumor such as melanoma, head and neck, liver or kidney cancer.

The rearrangement links TRBV7-3 to TRBJ2-1; TRBD2 matches at 11 bases. The trim removed 5 bases at V and 4 bases at J, leaving 4 bases unmatched. In germline, CDR1 is SGHTA, CDR2 FQGTGA. CDR3 length: 15 residues. DNA for the CDR3: TGTGCCAGCAGCATCCTAGCGGGGGGTTACAATGAGCAGTTCTTC. Translated: CASSILAGGYNEQFF.

In this sample, this clone turned up a few times. The chain is built from TRBV6-5 and TRBJ1-2; no definite D call. Germline V gene data show CDR1 as MNHEY and CDR2 as SVGAGI. CDR3 length equals 16 residues. Trimming removed 0 bases at V and 4 bases at J, with 15 bases between. CDR3 DNA sequence: TGTGCCAGCAGTTACTCGAACGGGCAATCGGGCTATGGCTACACCTTC. This encodes CASSYSNGQSGYGYTF.

The rearrangement links TRBV9 to TRBJ2-1, with 7 bases lining up with TRBD1. V gave up 6 bases and J gave up 2 bases; unmatched junction bases: 8. The CDR3 contains 15 residues. Germline V gene sequence: CDR1 SGDLS, CDR2 YYNGEE. Here the CDR3 reads CASTKTGVTYNEQFF. CDR3 DNA sequence: TGTGCCAGCACGAAAACAGGGGTAACCTACAATGAGCAGTTCTTC. Filled out from reference TRBV9 and TRBJ2-1, the complete variable domain reads DSGVTQTPKHLITATGQRVTLRCSPRSGDLSVYWYQQSLDQGLQFLIQYYNGEERAKGNILERFSAQQFPDLHSELNLSSLELGDSALYFCASTKTGVTYNEQFFGPGTRLTVL.

The J gene is TRBJ1-5, the V gene TRBV19; 11 nucleotides align to TRBD1. Losses at the gene ends were 5 bases for V and 1 base for J; bases not matched to a gene: 7. This CDR3 contains 17 residues. Germline loops: CDR1 LNHDA, CDR2 SQIVND (reference sequence). The CDR3 is CASSPGQGAQSNQPQHF. The CDR3 region has the DNA TGTGCCAGTAGTCCAGGACAGGGGGCGCAGAGCAATCAGCCCCAGCATTTT.

The J gene is TRBJ1-2, the V gene TRBV5-1, with 10 bases that match TRBD1. V shed 3 bases, J shed 6 bases, and the junction held 5 bases outside the gene matches. The germline gives CDR1 SGHRS, CDR2 YFSETQ. The CDR3 runs to 14 residues. The DNA of the CDR3 is TGCGCCAGCAGCTCCGGACAGGGGGGGGATGGCTACACCTTC. This sequence encodes CASSSGQGGDGYTF.

The V call is TRBV18, the J call TRBJ2-2; D unclear. The CDR3 is made up of 17 amino acids. Trimming cost V 6 bases and J 2 bases, with 19 bases left between them. CDR1 is KGHSH, CDR2 LQKENI, per germline. CDR3 DNA sequence: TGTGCCAGCTCTCTCTGGGCGGACGAGTTCAACACCGGGGAGCTGTTTTTT. This encodes CASSLWADEFNTGELFF.

The chain combines TRBV9 with TRBJ2-7; TRBD1 might be the D (6 bases). Looked up from germline, CDR1 is SGDLS and CDR2 is YYNGEE. The CDR3 has 14 amino acids. Trimming took 0 bases from V and 0 from J, leaving 7 bases between them. CDR3 bases: TGTGCCAGCAGCGTAGGGACAGTCTCCTACGAGCAGTACTTC. Protein: CASSVGTVSYEQYF.

The chain combines TRBV27 with TRBJ2-1; D might be TRBD2 (6 bases). V was pared by 5 bases and J by 0 bases, with 14 bases between. CDR3 size: 16 residues. Germline values: CDR1 MNHEY, CDR2 SMNVEV (reference sequence). CDR3 amino acids: CASSQELAYSYNEQFF. The CDR3 DNA reads as TGTGCCAGCAGTCAGGAGCTAGCGTACTCCTACAATGAGCAGTTCTTC.

This clone occurred once. V is TRBV12-5 and J is TRBJ2-3; 11 positions match TRBD2. Trimming removed 4 bases from V and 3 bases from J; junction bases left unmatched: 12. The germline gives CDR1 LGHNT, CDR2 FRNRAP. There are 18 residues in the CDR3. Here the CDR3 reads CASGYNPGLAVGTDTQYF. DNA for the CDR3: TGTGCTAGTGGTTACAATCCGGGACTAGCGGTCGGGACAGATACGCAGTATTTT.

The chain employs TRBV27 and TRBJ1-2; D is ambiguous. Trimming took off 8 bases at V and 0 bases at J, with 10 bases between the two ends. This CDR3 is 13 amino acids long. Germline CDR1 reads MNHEY; CDR2 reads SMNVEV (reference sequence). CDR3 nucleotide sequence: TGTGCCAGCCGGCGGGATTCTAACTATGGCTACACCTTC. This sequence encodes CASRRDSNYGYTF.

The CDR3 loop is CASCQLGQGGYEQYF. CDR3 coding DNA: TGTGCCAGCTGCCAGCTGGGACAGGGGGGATACGAGCAGTACTTC. J is TRBJ2-7 and V is TRBV27, with 11 bases fitting TRBD1. V gave up 8 bases and J gave up 4 bases; unmatched junction bases: 10. CDR1 and CDR2 from the germline V gene are MNHEY and SMNVEV (reference sequence). This CDR3 is 15 amino acids long.

This clone was found once. This chain connects TRBV6-5 to TRBJ2-5; 8 positions match TRBD1. Germline loops: CDR1 MNHEY, CDR2 SVGAGI. J was trimmed by 10 bases and V by 5 bases; bases with no gene match: 6. There are 12 residues in the CDR3. As DNA, the CDR3 is TGTGCCAGCAGTCCGCAGGGGGCAGGCCAGTACTTC. Translation gives CASSPQGAGQYF.

The chain is built from TRBV6-1 and TRBJ1-4, with a possible D match to TRBD1 (6 bases). The CDR3 runs 13 residues. V lost 5 bases and J lost 5, with 9 bases in between. CDR1 and CDR2 (germline): MNHNS, SASEGT. CDR3 DNA sequence: TGTGCCAGCAGTACAGGGTGGAATGAAAAACTGTTTTTT. It is translated as CASSTGWNEKLFF.

The rearrangement joins TRBV7-9 to TRBJ1-1; D not certain. V was trimmed by 0 bases and J by 0 bases, leaving 5 bases between them. The CDR3 is 14 residues long. Germline CDR1 is SEHNR and CDR2 is FQNEAQ (reference sequence). The CDR3 here is CASSLAALNTEAFF. The CDR3 region has the DNA TGTGCCAGCAGCTTAGCCGCACTGAACACTGAAGCTTTCTTT. Looking up the rest from reference TRBV7-9 and TRBJ1-1 gives the full variable domain: DTGVSQNPRHKITKRGQNVTFRCDPISEHNRLYWYRQTLGQGPEFLTYFQNEAQLEKSRLLSDRFSAERPKGSFSTLEIQRTEQGDSAMYLCASSLAALNTEAFFGQGTRLTVV.

The rearrangement joins TRBV6-1 to TRBJ2-1, with a possible D match to TRBD1 (6 bases). This CDR3 has 15 amino acids. V lost 8 bases and J lost 2, with 16 bases in between. The germline V gene encodes CDR1 MNHNS and CDR2 SASEGT. CDR3 DNA: TGTGCCAGCGGCCGGCGACAGGTTACCTACAATGAGCAGTTCTTC. It encodes CASGRRQVTYNEQFF.

The chain employs TRBV5-1 and TRBJ2-2; 13 nucleotides match TRBD2. This CDR3 spans 15 amino acids. Trimming took 4 bases from V and 5 from J; bases not matched to a gene: 2. Germline loops: CDR1 SGHRS, CDR2 YFSETQ. DNA of the CDR3: TGCGCCAGCAGCACGGGACTAGCGGGAACCGGGGAGCTGTTTTTT. This codes for CASSTGLAGTGELFF.

This sequence joins TRBV19 and TRBJ2-5, with D possibly being TRBD1 or TRBD2 (6 bases each). Germline V gene sequence: CDR1 LNHDA, CDR2 SQIVND (reference sequence). V lost 7 bases and J 3 bases, leaving 12 bases between the germline ends. This CDR3 comprises 13 residues. The CDR3 spells CASTMRGEETQYF. CDR3 DNA sequence: TGTGCCAGTACCATGAGGGGGGAAGAGACCCAGTACTTC.

The chain employs TRBV5-8 and TRBJ2-7, with 9 bases matching TRBD1. Per germline, CDR1 SGHTS and CDR2 YDEGEE. CDR3 length: 13 amino acids. CDR3 DNA: TGTGCTTCAGACAGGGGGTTTACGGGCGAGCAGTACTTC. As protein: CASDRGFTGEQYF.